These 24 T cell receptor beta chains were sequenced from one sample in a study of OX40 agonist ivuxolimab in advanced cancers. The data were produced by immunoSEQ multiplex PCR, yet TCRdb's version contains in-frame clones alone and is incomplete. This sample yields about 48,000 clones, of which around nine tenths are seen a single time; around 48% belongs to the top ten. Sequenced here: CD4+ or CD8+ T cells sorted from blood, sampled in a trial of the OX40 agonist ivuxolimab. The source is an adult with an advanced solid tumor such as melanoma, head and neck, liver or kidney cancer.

CDR3 sequence reads: CASSDQEPSNSPLHF. In DNA form, the CDR3 reads TGTGCCAGCAGCGATCAGGAGCCGTCTAATTCACCCCTCCACTTT. The J gene is TRBJ1-6, the V gene TRBV7-9; the D is unclear. The V gene's germline CDR1 is SEHNR and CDR2 FQNEAQ (reference sequence). Trimming pared 5 bases from V and 6 bases from J, leaving 14 bases between. The CDR3 has 15 residues. Full variable domain (remainder filled in from reference TRBV7-9 and TRBJ1-6): DTGVSQNPRHKITKRGQNVTFRCDPISEHNRLYWYRQTLGQGPEFLTYFQNEAQLEKSRLLSDRFSAERPKGSFSTLEIQRTEQGDSAMYLCASSDQEPSNSPLHFGNGTRLTVT.

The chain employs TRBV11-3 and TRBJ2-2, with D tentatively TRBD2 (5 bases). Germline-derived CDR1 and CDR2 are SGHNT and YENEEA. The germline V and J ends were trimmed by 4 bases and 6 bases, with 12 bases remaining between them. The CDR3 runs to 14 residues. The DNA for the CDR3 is TGTGCCAGCAGCTCCCGGACTGGTTCCGGGGAGCTGTTTTTT. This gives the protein CASSSRTGSGELFF.

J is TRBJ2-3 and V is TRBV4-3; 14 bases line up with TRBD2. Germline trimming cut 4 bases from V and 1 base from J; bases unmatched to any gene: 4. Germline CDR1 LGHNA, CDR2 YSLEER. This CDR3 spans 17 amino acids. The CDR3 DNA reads TGCGCCAGCAGCCGGACTAGCGGGGGGCGGGGCACAGATACGCAGTATTTT. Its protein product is CASSRTSGGRGTDTQYF.

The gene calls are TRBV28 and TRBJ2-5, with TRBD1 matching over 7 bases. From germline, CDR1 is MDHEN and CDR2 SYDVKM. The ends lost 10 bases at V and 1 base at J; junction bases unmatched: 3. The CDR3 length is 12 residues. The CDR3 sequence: CATRDSQETQYF. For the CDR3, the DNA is TGTGCCACCCGGGACAGCCAAGAGACCCAGTACTTC.

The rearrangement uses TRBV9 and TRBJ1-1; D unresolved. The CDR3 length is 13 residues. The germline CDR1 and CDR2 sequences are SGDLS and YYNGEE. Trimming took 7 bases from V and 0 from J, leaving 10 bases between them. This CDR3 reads CASAPGVNTEAFF. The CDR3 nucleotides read TGTGCCAGCGCGCCCGGGGTGAACACTGAAGCTTTCTTT.

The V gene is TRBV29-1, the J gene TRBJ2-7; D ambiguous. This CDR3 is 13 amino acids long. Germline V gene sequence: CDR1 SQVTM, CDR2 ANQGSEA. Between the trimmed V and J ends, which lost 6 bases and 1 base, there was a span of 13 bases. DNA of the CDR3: TGCAGCGTCCGACTGGCTGGGTCCTACGAGCAGTACTTC. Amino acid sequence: CSVRLAGSYEQYF.

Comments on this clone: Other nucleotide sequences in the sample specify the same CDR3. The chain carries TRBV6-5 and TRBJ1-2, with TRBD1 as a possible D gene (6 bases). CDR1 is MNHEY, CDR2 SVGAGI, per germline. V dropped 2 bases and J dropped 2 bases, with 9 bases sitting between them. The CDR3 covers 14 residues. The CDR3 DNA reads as TGTGCCAGCAGTTACGGCAGGGGAAACTATGGCTACACCTTC. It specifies CASSYGRGNYGYTF.

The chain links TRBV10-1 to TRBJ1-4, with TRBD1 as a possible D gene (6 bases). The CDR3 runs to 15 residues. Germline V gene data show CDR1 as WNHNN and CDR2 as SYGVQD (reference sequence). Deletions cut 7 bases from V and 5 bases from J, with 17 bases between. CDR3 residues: CASTSAGGENEKLFF. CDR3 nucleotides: TGCGCCAGCACCTCGGCGGGGGGCGAAAATGAAAAACTGTTTTTT.

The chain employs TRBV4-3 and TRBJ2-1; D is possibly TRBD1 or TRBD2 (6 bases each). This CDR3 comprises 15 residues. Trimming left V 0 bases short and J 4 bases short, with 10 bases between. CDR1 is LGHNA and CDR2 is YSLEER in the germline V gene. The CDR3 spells CASSQDGGLYNEQFF. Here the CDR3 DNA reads TGCGCCAGCAGCCAAGATGGGGGGCTGTACAATGAGCAGTTCTTC.

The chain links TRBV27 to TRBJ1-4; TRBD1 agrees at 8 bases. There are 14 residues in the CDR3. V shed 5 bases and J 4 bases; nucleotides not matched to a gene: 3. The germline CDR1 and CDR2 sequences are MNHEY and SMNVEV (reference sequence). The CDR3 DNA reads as TGTGCCAGCAGTGGACAGGGACTTAATGAAAAACTGTTTTTT. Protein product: CASSGQGLNEKLFF.

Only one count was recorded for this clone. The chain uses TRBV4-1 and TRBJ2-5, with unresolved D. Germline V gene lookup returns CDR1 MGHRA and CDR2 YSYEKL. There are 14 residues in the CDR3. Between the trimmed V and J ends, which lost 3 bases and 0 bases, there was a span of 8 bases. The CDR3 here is CASSQYMYQETQYF. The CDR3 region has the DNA TGCGCCAGCAGCCAGTATATGTACCAAGAGACCCAGTACTTC.

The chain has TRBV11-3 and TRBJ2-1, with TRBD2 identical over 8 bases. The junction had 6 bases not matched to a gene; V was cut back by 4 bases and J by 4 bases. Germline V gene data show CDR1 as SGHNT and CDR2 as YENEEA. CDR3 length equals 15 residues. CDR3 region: CASSSSAGDYNEQFF. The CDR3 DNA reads TGTGCCAGCAGCTCCTCAGCGGGGGATTACAATGAGCAGTTCTTC.

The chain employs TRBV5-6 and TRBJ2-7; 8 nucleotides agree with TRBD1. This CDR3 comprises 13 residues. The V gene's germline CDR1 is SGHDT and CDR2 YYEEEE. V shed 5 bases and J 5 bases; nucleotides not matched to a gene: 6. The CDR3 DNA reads TGTGCCAGCAGGGCTGGGACAGGTCACGAGCAGTACTTC. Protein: CASRAGTGHEQYF.

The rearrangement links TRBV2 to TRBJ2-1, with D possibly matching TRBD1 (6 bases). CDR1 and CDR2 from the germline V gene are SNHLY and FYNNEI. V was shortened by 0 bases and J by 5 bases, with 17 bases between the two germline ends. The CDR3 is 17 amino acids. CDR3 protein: CASSEALGALSHNEQFF. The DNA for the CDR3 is TGTGCCAGCAGTGAAGCGCTGGGGGCGCTTTCTCACAATGAGCAGTTCTTC.

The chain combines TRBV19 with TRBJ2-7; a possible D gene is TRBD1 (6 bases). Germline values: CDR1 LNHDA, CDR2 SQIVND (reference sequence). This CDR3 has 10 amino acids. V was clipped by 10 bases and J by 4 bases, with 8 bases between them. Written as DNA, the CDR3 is TGTGCCACTCAGGGGTACGAGCAGTACTTC. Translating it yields CATQGYEQYF.

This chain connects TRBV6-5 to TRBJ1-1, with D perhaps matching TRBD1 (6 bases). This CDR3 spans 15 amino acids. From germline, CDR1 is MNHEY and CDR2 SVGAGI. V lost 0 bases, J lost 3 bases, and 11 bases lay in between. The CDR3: CASSYSRGGHTEAFF. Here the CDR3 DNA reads TGTGCCAGCAGTTACTCGAGAGGGGGACACACTGAAGCTTTCTTT.

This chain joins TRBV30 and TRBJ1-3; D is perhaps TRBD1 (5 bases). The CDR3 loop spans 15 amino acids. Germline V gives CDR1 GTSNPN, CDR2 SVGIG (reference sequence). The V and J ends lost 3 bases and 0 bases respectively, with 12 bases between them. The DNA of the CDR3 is TGTGCCTGGAGGGGGCGAACCTTCTCTGGAAACACCATATATTTT. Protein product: CAWRGRTFSGNTIYF.

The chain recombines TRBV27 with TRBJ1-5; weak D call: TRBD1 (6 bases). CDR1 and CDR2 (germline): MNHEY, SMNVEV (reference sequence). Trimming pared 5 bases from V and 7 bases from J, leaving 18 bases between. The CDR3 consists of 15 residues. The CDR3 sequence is CASSPTVPGVQPQHF. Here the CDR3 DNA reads TGTGCCAGCAGTCCAACCGTACCAGGGGTACAGCCCCAGCATTTT.

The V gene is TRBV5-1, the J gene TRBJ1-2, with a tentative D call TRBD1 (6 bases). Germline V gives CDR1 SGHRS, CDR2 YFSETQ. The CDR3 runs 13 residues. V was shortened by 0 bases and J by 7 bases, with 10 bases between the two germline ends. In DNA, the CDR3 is TGCGCCAGCAGCTTGGTACGGGGGCGTGGCTACACCTTC. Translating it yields CASSLVRGRGYTF.

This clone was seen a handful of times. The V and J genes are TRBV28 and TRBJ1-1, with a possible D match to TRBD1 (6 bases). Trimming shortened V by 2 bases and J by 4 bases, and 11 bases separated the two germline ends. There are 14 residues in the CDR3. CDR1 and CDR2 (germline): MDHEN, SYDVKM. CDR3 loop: CASSLGRGGTEAFF. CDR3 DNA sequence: TGTGCCAGCAGTTTAGGCAGGGGAGGCACTGAAGCTTTCTTT.

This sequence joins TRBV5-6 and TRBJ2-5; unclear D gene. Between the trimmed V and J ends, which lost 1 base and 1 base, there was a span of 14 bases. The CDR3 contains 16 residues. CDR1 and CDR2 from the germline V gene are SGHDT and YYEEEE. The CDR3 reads CASSLPYLGVQETQYF. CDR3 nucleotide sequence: TGTGCCAGCAGCTTGCCCTACCTTGGGGTCCAAGAGACCCAGTACTTC. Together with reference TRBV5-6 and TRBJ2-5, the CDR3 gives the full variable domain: DAGVTQSPTHLIKTRGQQVTLRCSPKSGHDTVSWYQQALGQGPQFIFQYYEEEERQRGNFPDRFSGHQFPNYSSELNVNALLLGDSALYLCASSLPYLGVQETQYFGPGTRLLVL.

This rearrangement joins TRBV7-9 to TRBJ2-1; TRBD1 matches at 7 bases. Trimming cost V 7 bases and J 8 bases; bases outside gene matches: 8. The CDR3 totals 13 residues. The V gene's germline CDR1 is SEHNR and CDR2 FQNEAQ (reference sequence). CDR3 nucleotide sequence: TGTGCCAGCACCAGGACAGGAGTCGATGAGCAGTTCTTC. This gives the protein CASTRTGVDEQFF.

The CDR3 sequence is CASSDPRDRGITGELFF. CDR3 nucleotide sequence: TGTGCCAGCAGCGACCCCCGGGACAGGGGGATCACCGGGGAGCTGTTTTTT. V gene TRBV9 combines with J gene TRBJ2-2; 11 bases are shared with TRBD1. The J segment lost 4 bases and the V segment lost 3 bases, leaving 8 bases of the junction unmatched. CDR1 and CDR2 (germline): SGDLS, YYNGEE. The CDR3 extends over 17 amino acids.

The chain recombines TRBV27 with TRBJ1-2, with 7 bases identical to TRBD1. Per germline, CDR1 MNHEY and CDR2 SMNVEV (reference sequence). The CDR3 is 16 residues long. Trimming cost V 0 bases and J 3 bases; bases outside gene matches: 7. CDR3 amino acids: CASSLSRTGKDYGYTF. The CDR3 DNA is TGTGCCAGCAGTTTATCGCGGACAGGTAAAGACTATGGCTACACCTTC.